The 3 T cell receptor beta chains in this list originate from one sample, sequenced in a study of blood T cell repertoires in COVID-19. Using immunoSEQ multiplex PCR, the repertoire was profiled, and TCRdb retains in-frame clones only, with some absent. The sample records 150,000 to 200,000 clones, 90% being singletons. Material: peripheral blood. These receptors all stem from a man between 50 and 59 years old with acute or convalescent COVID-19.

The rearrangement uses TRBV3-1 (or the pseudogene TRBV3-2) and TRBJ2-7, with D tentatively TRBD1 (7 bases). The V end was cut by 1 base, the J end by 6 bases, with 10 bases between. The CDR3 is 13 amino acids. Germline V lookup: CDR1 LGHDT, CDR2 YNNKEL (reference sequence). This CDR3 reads CASSQGQGGEQYF. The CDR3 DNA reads TGTGCCAGCAGCCAAGGACAGGGAGGCGAGCAGTACTTC.

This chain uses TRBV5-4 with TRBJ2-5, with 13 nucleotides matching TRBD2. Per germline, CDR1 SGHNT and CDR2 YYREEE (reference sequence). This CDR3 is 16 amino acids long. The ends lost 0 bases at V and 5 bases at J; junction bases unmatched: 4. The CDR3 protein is CASSLGGLAGEETQYF. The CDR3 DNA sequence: TGTGCCAGCAGCTTGGGAGGACTAGCGGGAGAGGAGACCCAGTACTTC.

The CDR3: CASSIQEEGTQYF. CDR3 DNA: TGTGCCAGCAGCATTCAGGAGGAGGGGACCCAGTACTTC. The chain uses TRBV7-2 and TRBJ2-5; possible D gene TRBD2, 6 bases. CDR1 is SGHTA and CDR2 is FQGNSA in the germline V gene. V gave up 5 bases and J gave up 7 bases, with 14 bases separating them. The CDR3 is 13 residues long.